The 25 T cell receptor beta chains below were found in one sample sequenced in a study of T cell changes during pregnancy in multiple sclerosis. The repertoire was sequenced with immunoSEQ multiplex PCR; TCRdb's copy has only in-frame clones and lacks some. The table has roughly 84,000 clones, about 94% seen once; the top ten hold 1.4%. Specimen: peripheral blood, collected in the third trimester of pregnancy. The receptors originated from a female donor in good health, enrolled as a control in a pregnancy study.

This chain uses TRBV2 with TRBJ2-7, with D possibly matching TRBD2 (6 bases). Deletions cut 6 bases from V and 3 bases from J, with 9 bases between. CDR1 is SNHLY and CDR2 is FYNNEI in the germline V gene. CDR3 length: 12 amino acids. The CDR3 coding sequence is TGTGCCAGCAGGGGGACTTACTACGAGCAGTACTTC. As protein: CASRGTYYEQYF.

The chain carries TRBV4-2 and TRBJ2-7, with D maybe TRBD2 (7 bases). The V end was cut by 0 bases, the J end by 0 bases, with 18 bases between. CDR1 LGHNA and CDR2 YNFKEQ come from the germline V gene. This CDR3 contains 18 residues. The CDR3 nucleotides read TGTGCCAGCAGCCAAGAACCGGGCTGGGGGGGCGACTCCTACGAGCAGTACTTC. As protein: CASSQEPGWGGDSYEQYF.

The gene calls are TRBV5-6 and TRBJ2-3, with TRBD1 identical over 12 bases. Germline CDR1 SGHDT, CDR2 YYEEEE. V was pared by 3 bases and J by 2 bases, with 10 bases of the junction left unmatched. The CDR3 length is 18 residues. DNA for the CDR3: TGTGCCAGCAGCTCCAAAGCCCAGGGACAGGGGGCCACAGATACGCAGTATTTT. Its translation is CASSSKAQGQGATDTQYF.

The chain uses TRBV6-5 and TRBJ1-1, with TRBD1 as a possible D gene (5 bases). CDR1 MNHEY and CDR2 SVGAGI come from the germline V gene. The CDR3 contains 14 residues. Trimming removed 6 bases at V and 2 bases at J, with 13 bases between. The CDR3 coding sequence is TGTGCCAGCAGACCCGTACAGGTTAACACTGAAGCTTTCTTT. It is translated as CASRPVQVNTEAFF.

The rearrangement joins TRBV12-2 to TRBJ2-1; no check of the table's D call, TRBD2, against the DNA was made. TRBV12-2 is termed a pseudogene. This CDR3 has 20 amino acids. CDR3 DNA sequence: TGTGCAAGTCGCTTAGTTATTGTTGTTGGGCGGGAGGGCCTACTAAGTGAGCAGTTCTTC. Protein: CASRLVIVVGREGLLSEQFF.

The chain joins TRBV4-1 to TRBJ2-1; D might be TRBD2 (6 bases). Trimming removed 3 bases at V and 5 bases at J, with 11 bases between. The CDR3 spans 14 residues. Germline V CDR1 and CDR2: MGHRA, YSYEKL. CDR3 in DNA: TGCGCCAGCAGCCATGGACTACCCAACAATGAGCAGTTCTTC. It is translated as CASSHGLPNNEQFF.

V and J are TRBV5-5 and TRBJ2-5; D is ambiguous. CDR1 SGHKS and CDR2 YYEKEE come from the germline V gene (reference sequence). Between the trimmed V and J ends, which lost 4 bases and 4 bases, there was a span of 8 bases. The CDR3 runs to 12 residues. The CDR3 loop reads CASSPLLETQYF. The CDR3 nucleotides are TGTGCCAGCAGCCCCCTATTAGAGACCCAGTACTTC.

Note on this clone: A read error is likely, as this CDR3 ends without the conserved phenylalanine or tryptophan. Because the CDR3's place on the DNA is in doubt, the DNA is left out and the CDR3 is given as listed by TCRdb. The chain employs TRBV2 and TRBJ1-2; the table's D call, TRBD1, has no DNA check behind it. Ends included, the CDR3 has 11 residues. Germline V gene sequence: CDR1 SNHLY, CDR2 FYNNEI. The CDR3 loop reads CASSENTGQKV.

The V gene is TRBV27, the J gene TRBJ2-1; D is perhaps TRBD2 (6 bases). Per the germline V gene, CDR1 is MNHEY and CDR2 is SMNVEV (reference sequence). The CDR3 has 15 residues. Trimming stripped 3 bases from V and 6 bases from J, with 15 bases between. CDR3 coding DNA: TGTGCCAGCAGTTTTCCGGCGGAGGGGAGCAATGAGCAGTTCTTC. Its protein is CASSFPAEGSNEQFF.

In DNA, the CDR3 is TGTGCCAGCAGCGAAGGATCGGGACTTTACGAGCAGTACTTC. Protein sequence: CASSEGSGLYEQYF. V and J are TRBV4-2 and TRBJ2-7; perhaps TRBD2 as D (6 bases). The CDR3 has 14 residues. V was shortened by 5 bases and J by 4 bases, with 15 bases between the two germline ends. The germline gives CDR1 LGHNA, CDR2 YNFKEQ.

The chain's CDR3 is CASSVEGRTNTEAFF. CDR3 DNA: TGTGCCAGCAGCGTCGAGGGCAGGACGAACACTGAAGCTTTCTTT. This sequence joins TRBV5-4 and TRBJ1-1; D gene unclear. V was cut by 4 bases and J by 1 base, with 14 bases left in between. Germline-derived CDR1 and CDR2 are SGHNT and YYREEE (reference sequence). The CDR3 has 15 residues.

A note on this clone: One end of the junction is discordant with germline, which a read error may explain. This chain connects TRBV5-1 to TRBJ2-7, with D possibly being TRBD1 (6 bases). CDR1 is SGHRS, CDR2 YFSETQ, per germline. This CDR3 is built from 12 residues. CDR3 DNA sequence: TGCACCAGCAGTTCGATTAGGGGGGAGCAGTACTTC. This encodes CTSSSIRGEQYF.

The genes are TRBV19 and TRBJ2-1; possibly TRBD1 for D (5 bases). Germline CDR1 is LNHDA and CDR2 is SQIVND (reference sequence). CDR3 size: 13 residues. V was trimmed by 5 bases and J by 10 bases, leaving 15 bases between them. CDR3: CASSHDSNVEQFF. CDR3 nucleotide sequence: TGTGCCAGTAGTCACGACAGTAACGTGGAGCAGTTCTTC.

The V gene is TRBV7-8, the J gene TRBJ2-7; no clear D. The length of the CDR3 is 13 residues. The V end lost 5 bases, the J end lost 1 base, and 9 bases lay between the germline ends. Germline CDR1 is SGHVS and CDR2 is FQNEAQ. The CDR3 sequence is CASSPTESYEQYF. The CDR3 nucleotides are TGTGCCAGCAGCCCCACCGAGTCCTACGAGCAGTACTTC. The full variable domain, rest sourced from reference TRBV7-8 and TRBJ2-7, is GAGVSQSPRYKVAKRGQDVALRCDPISGHVSLFWYQQALGQGPEFLTYFQNEAQLDKSGLPSDRFFAERPEGSVSTLKIQRTQQEDSAVYLCASSPTESYEQYFGPGTRLTVT.

This chain links TRBV7-2 with TRBJ2-3, with a weak D call TRBD1 (5 bases). The CDR3 loop spans 14 amino acids. In germline, CDR1 is SGHTA, CDR2 FQGNSA. V lost 6 bases, J lost 4 bases, and 14 bases lay in between. CDR3 nucleotide sequence: TGTGCCAGCAGACACCCCCAGGGCCCAGATACGCAGTATTTT. Amino acids: CASRHPQGPDTQYF.

This clone has a single count. This chain uses TRBV19 with TRBJ2-3; 10 bases match TRBD2. The CDR3 length is 16 residues. Germline V gene lookup returns CDR1 LNHDA and CDR2 SQIVND (reference sequence). V trimming: 6 bases; J trimming: 3 bases; junction bases outside the gene matches: 9. As DNA, the CDR3 is TGTGCCAGTAGGGTCATAGCGGGAGGTGGAACAGATACGCAGTATTTT. Translated, it gives CASRVIAGGGTDTQYF.

This clone appeared a single time. J is TRBJ2-3 and V is TRBV5-1; 8 nucleotides agree with TRBD2. The CDR3 is 17 amino acids. Germline CDR1 SGHRS, CDR2 YFSETQ. The trim removed 3 bases at V and 6 bases at J, leaving 15 bases unmatched. In DNA form, the CDR3 reads TGCGCCAGCAGCTCCGGGACTAGTATTACAATAGCCGATACGCAGTATTTT. Amino acid sequence: CASSSGTSITIADTQYF.

The chain recombines TRBV7-2 with TRBJ1-3, with D unclear. CDR1 and CDR2 from the germline V gene are SGHTA and FQGNSA. The CDR3 length is 15 residues. V lost 1 base and J 0 bases, leaving 7 bases between the germline ends. This CDR3 is CASSLGGSSGNTIYF. CDR3 DNA: TGTGCCAGCAGCTTAGGCGGCAGCTCTGGAAACACCATATATTTT.

DNA for the CDR3: TGCGCCAGCAGCCAGAAGACAGGGGGGACCTACGAGCAGTACTTC. This gives the protein CASSQKTGGTYEQYF. This sequence joins TRBV4-1 and TRBJ2-7; 9 positions agree with TRBD1. The junction had 5 bases not matched to a gene; V was cut back by 3 bases and J by 2 bases. This CDR3 is built from 15 residues. CDR1 MGHRA and CDR2 YSYEKL come from the germline V gene.

The rearrangement links TRBV7-9 to TRBJ1-5, with 7 nucleotides matching TRBD1. V gave up 5 bases and J gave up 6 bases; unmatched junction bases: 4. CDR3 size: 13 residues. In germline, CDR1 is SEHNR, CDR2 FQNEAQ (reference sequence). CDR3 bases: TGTGCCAGCAGCCCGACAGGGATTCAGCCCCAGCATTTT. The encoded protein is CASSPTGIQPQHF.

J is TRBJ2-2 and V is TRBV19; 7 bases match TRBD1. The CDR3 extends over 14 amino acids. V shed 6 bases, J shed 2 bases, and the junction held 3 bases outside the gene matches. Germline V lookup: CDR1 LNHDA, CDR2 SQIVND (reference sequence). CDR3 amino acids: CASSGQANTGELFF. CDR3 DNA sequence: TGTGCCAGTAGCGGACAGGCCAACACCGGGGAGCTGTTTTTT. Filled out from reference TRBV19 and TRBJ2-2, the complete variable domain reads DGGITQSPKYLFRKEGQNVTLSCEQNLNHDAMYWYRQDPGQGLRLIYYSQIVNDFQKGDIAEGYSVSREKKESFPLTVTSAQKNPTAFYLCASSGQANTGELFFGEGSRLTVL.

The V gene is TRBV5-1, the J gene TRBJ1-1; 7 bases are shared with TRBD1. The CDR3 loop spans 13 amino acids. Germline CDR1 reads SGHRS; CDR2 reads YFSETQ. Trimming at V came to 0 bases and at J to 8 bases, leaving 4 bases not matched to a gene. CDR3 loop: CASSLGTTGEAFF. The CDR3, as DNA: TGCGCCAGCAGCTTGGGAACGACAGGGGAAGCTTTCTTT.

The chain links TRBV28 to TRBJ2-7; 11 nucleotides align to TRBD2. The CDR3 runs to 14 residues. The V gene end was trimmed by 6 bases and the J gene end by 4 bases; junction bases not matched to a gene: 5. The V gene's germline CDR1 is MDHEN and CDR2 SYDVKM. The CDR3 region is CASRTSGSRYEQYF. CDR3 in DNA: TGTGCCAGCAGAACTAGCGGGAGTCGGTACGAGCAGTACTTC.

The gene calls are TRBV7-9 and TRBJ2-1, with D possibly matching TRBD2 (6 bases). The CDR3 spans 15 residues. V lost 4 bases to trimming and J lost 0 bases, with 10 bases between them. Germline V gene sequence: CDR1 SEHNR, CDR2 FQNEAQ (reference sequence). As DNA, the CDR3 is TGTGCCAGCAGCTCCACTAGCCCCTCCTACAATGAGCAGTTCTTC. Translation gives CASSSTSPSYNEQFF.

This chain connects TRBV7-9 to TRBJ2-3; 9 bases fit TRBD2. Germline assignment: CDR1 SEHNR and CDR2 FQNEAQ (reference sequence). The CDR3 loop spans 15 amino acids. V trimming: 3 bases; J trimming: 4 bases; junction bases outside the gene matches: 5. CDR3 nucleotide sequence: TGTGCCAGCAGCTTGTTAGCGGGAGTGCCAGATACGCAGTATTTT. Its protein product is CASSLLAGVPDTQYF.